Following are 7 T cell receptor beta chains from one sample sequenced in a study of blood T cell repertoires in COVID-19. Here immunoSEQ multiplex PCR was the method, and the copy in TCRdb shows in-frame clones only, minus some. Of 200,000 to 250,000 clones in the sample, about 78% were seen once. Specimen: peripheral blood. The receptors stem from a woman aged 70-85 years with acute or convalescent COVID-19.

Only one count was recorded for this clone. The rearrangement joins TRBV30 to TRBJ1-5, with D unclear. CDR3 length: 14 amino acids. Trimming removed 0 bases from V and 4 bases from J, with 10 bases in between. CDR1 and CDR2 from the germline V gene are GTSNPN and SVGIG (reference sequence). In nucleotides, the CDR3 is TGTGCCTGGAGTGTAAACCCGAGAAATCAGCCCCAGCATTTT. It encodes CAWSVNPRNQPQHF. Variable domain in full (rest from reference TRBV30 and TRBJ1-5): SQTIHQWPATLVQPVGSPLSLECTVEGTSNPNLYWYRQAAGRGLQLLFYSVGIGQISSEVPQNLSASRPQDRQFILSSKKLLLSDSGFYLCAWSVNPRNQPQHFGDGTRLSIL.

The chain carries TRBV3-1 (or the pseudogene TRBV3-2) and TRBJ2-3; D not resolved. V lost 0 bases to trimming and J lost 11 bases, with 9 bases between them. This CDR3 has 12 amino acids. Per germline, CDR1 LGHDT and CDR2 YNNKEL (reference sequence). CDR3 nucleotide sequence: TGTGCCAGCAGCCAAGACAGCGATGTGCAGTATTTT. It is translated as CASSQDSDVQYF.

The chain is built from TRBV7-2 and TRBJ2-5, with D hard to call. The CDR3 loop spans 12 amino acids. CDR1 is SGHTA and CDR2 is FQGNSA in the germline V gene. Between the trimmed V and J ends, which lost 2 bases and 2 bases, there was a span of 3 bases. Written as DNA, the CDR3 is TGTGCCAGCAGCTTACCTCAAGAGACCCAGTACTTC. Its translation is CASSLPQETQYF.

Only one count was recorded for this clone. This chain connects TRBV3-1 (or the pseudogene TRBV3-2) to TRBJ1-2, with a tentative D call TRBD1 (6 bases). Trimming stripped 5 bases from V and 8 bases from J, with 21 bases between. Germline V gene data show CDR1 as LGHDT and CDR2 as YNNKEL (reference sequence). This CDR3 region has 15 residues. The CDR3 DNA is TGTGCCAGCAGCTCAACCCCACAGGGTGTTGGAGGCTACACCTTC. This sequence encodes CASSSTPQGVGGYTF.

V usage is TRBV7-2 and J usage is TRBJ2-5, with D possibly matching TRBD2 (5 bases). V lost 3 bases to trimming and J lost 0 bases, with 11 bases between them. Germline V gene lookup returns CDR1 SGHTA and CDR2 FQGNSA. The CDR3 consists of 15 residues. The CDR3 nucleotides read TGTGCCAGCAGCTTCGGTAGCGCCCACCAAGAGACCCAGTACTTC. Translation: CASSFGSAHQETQYF.

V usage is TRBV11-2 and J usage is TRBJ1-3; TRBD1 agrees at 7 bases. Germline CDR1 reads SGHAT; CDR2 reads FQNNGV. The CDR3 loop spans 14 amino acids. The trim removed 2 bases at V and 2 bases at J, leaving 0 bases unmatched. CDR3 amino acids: CASSLRGPGNTIYF. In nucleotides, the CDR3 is TGTGCCAGCAGCTTAAGGGGGCCTGGAAACACCATATATTTT.

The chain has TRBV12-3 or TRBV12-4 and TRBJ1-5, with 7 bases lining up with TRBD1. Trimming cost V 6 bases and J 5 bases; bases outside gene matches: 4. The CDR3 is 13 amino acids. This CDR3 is CASSPDRDQPQHF. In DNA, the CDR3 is TGTGCCAGCAGCCCCGACAGGGATCAGCCCCAGCATTTT.